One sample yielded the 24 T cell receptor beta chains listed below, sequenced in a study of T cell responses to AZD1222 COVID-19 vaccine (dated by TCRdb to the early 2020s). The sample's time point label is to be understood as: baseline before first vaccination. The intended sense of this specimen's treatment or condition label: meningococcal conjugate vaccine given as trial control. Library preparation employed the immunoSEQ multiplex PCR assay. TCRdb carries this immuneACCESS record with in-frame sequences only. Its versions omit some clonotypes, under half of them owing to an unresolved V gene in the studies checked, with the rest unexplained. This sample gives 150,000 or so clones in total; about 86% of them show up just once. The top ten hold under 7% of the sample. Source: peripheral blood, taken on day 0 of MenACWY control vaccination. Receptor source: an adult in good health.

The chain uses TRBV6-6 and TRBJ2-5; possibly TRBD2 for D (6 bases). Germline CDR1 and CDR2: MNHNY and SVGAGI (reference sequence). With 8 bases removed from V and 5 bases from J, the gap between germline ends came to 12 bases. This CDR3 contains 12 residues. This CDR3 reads CASGGMQETQYF. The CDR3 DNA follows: TGTGCCAGCGGAGGGATGCAGGAGACCCAGTACTTC.

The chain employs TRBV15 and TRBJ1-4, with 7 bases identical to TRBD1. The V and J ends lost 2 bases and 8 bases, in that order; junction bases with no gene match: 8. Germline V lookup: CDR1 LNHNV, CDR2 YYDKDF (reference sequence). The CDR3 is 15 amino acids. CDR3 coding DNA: TGTGCCACCAGCAGACTACAGGGGCAGGGGGAAAAACTGTTTTTT. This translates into CATSRLQGQGEKLFF.

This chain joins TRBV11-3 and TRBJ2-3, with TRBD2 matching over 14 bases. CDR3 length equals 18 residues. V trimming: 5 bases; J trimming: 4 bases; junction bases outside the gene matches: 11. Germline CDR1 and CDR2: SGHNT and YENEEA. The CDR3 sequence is CASSPRRTTSGGADTQYF. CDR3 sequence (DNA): TGTGCCAGCAGCCCCCGGAGGACGACTAGCGGGGGGGCAGATACGCAGTATTTT.

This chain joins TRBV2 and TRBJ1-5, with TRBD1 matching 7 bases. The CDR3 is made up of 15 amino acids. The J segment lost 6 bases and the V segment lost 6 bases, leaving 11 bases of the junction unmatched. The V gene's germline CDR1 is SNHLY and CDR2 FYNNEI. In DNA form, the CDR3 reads TGTGCCAGCAGCCTACTAATGGCAGGGGGTCAGCCCCAGCATTTT. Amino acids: CASSLLMAGGQPQHF.

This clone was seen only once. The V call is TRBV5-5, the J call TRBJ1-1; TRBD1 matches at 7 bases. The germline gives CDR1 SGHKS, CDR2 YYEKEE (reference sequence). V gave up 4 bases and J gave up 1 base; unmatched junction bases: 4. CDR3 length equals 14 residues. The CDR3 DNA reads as TGTGCCAGCAGCCGGGGACAGTGGAACACTGAAGCTTTCTTT. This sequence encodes CASSRGQWNTEAFF.

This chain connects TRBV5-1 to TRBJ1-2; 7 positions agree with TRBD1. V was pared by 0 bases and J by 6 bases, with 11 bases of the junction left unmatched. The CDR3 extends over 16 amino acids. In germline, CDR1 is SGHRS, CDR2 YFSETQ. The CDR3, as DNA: TGCGCCAGCAGCTTGGTTATGGGGACAGCTTCTGATGGCTACACCTTC. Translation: CASSLVMGTASDGYTF. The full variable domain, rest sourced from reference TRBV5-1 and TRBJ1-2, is KAGVTQTPRYLIKTRGQQVTLSCSPISGHRSVSWYQQTPGQGLQFLFEYFSETQRNKGNFPGRFSGRQFSNSRSEMNVSTLELGDSALYLCASSLVMGTASDGYTFGSGTRLTVV.

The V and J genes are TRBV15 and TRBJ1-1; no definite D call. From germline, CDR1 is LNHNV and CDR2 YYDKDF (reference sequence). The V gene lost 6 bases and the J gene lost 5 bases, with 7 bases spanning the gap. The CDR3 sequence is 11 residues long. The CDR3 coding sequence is TGTGCCACCAGGAGGGAAACTGAAGCTTTCTTT. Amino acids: CATRRETEAFF.

In nucleotides, the CDR3 is TGTGCCAGCAGCTTGGGACAGGGGGCGATACAAACTGAAGCTTTCTTT. Its protein product is CASSLGQGAIQTEAFF. J is TRBJ1-1 and V is TRBV5-5; 10 positions agree with TRBD1. This CDR3 spans 16 amino acids. V lost 0 bases and J lost 5; bases outside the gene matches: 7. The germline CDR1 and CDR2 sequences are SGHKS and YYEKEE (reference sequence). The whole variable domain, remainder taken from reference TRBV5-5 and TRBJ1-1, is DAGVTQSPTHLIKTRGQQVTLRCSPISGHKSVSWYQQVLGQGPQFIFQYYEKEERGRGNFPDRFSARQFPNYSSELNVNALLLGDSALYLCASSLGQGAIQTEAFFGQGTRLTVV.

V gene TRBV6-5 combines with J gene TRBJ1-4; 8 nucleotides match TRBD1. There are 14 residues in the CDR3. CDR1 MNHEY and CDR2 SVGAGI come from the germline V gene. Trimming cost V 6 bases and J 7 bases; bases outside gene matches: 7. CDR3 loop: CASRTGQGGEKLFF. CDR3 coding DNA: TGTGCCAGCAGAACCGGACAGGGTGGTGAAAAACTGTTTTTT.

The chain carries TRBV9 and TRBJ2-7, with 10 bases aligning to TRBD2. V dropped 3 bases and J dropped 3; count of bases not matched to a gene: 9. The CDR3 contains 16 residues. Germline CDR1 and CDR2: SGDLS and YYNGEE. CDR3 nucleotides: TGTGCCAGCAGCGCCGGGGGACTAGCGAATCTCTACGAGCAGTACTTC. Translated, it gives CASSAGGLANLYEQYF.

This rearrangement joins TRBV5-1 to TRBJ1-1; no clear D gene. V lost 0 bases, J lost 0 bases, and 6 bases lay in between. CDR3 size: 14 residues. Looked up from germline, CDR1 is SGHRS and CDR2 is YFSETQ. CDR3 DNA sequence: TGCGCCAGCAGCTTGGGACGCCTGAACACTGAAGCTTTCTTT. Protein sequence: CASSLGRLNTEAFF. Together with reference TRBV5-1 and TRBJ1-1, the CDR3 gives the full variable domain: KAGVTQTPRYLIKTRGQQVTLSCSPISGHRSVSWYQQTPGQGLQFLFEYFSETQRNKGNFPGRFSGRQFSNSRSEMNVSTLELGDSALYLCASSLGRLNTEAFFGQGTRLTVV.

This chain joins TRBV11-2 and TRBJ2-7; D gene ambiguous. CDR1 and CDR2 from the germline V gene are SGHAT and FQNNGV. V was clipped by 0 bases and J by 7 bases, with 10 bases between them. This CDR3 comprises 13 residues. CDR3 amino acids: CASSLDYLTEQYV. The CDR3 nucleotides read TGTGCCAGCAGCTTAGATTACCTGACGGAGCAGTACGTC.

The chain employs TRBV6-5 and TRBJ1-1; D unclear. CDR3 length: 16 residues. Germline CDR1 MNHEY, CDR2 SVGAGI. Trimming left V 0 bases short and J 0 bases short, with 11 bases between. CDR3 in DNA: TGTGCCAGCAGTTACTCTCCAATAGGCATGAACACTGAAGCTTTCTTT. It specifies CASSYSPIGMNTEAFF.

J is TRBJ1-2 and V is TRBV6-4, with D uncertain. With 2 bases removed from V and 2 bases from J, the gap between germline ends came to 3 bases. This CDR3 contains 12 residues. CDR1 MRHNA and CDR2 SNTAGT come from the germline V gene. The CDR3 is CASSDKNYGYTF. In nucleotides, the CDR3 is TGTGCCAGCAGTGACAAAAACTATGGCTACACCTTC.

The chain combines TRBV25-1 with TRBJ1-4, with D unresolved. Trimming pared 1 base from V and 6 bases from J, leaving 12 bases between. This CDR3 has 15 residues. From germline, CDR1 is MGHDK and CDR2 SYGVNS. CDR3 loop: CASSESKGVYEKLFF. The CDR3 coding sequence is TGTGCCAGCAGTGAATCAAAGGGAGTATATGAAAAACTGTTTTTT.

CDR3: CASSLTIGLAGGLNQETQYF. Here the CDR3 DNA reads TGTGCCAGCAGCCTTACTATCGGACTAGCGGGAGGTCTGAACCAAGAGACCCAGTACTTC. The V gene is TRBV11-3, the J gene TRBJ2-5; TRBD2 matches 14 bases. The CDR3 consists of 20 residues. Germline CDR1 is SGHNT and CDR2 is YENEEA. The trim removed 5 bases at V and 0 bases at J, leaving 14 bases unmatched.

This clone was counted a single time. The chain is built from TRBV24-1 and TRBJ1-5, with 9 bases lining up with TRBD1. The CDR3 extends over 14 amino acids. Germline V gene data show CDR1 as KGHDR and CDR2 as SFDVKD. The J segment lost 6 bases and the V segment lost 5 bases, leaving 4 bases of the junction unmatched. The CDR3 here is CATSGGQGSQPQHF. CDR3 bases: TGTGCCACCAGTGGGGGACAGGGCTCTCAGCCCCAGCATTTT.

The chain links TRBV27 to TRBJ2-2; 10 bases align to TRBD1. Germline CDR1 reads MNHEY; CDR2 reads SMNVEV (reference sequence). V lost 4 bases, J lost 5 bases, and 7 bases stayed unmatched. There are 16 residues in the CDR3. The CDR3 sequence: CASSSLDRGKTGELFF. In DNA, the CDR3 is TGTGCCAGCAGTTCCTTGGACAGGGGGAAGACCGGGGAGCTGTTTTTT.

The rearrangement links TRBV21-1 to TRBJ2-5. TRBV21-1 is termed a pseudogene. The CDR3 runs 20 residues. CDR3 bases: TGTGCCAGCAGCAAAGGGGCTAGCGCCCTGGGGGCGGGGAACCAAGAGACCCAGTACTTC. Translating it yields CASSKGASALGAGNQETQYF.

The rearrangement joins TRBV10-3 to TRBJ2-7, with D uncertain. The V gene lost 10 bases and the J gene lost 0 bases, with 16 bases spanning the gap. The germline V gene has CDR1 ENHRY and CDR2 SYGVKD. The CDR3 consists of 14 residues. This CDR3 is CASIPGQSSYEQYF. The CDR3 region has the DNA TGTGCCAGTATTCCCGGGCAGAGCTCCTACGAGCAGTACTTC.

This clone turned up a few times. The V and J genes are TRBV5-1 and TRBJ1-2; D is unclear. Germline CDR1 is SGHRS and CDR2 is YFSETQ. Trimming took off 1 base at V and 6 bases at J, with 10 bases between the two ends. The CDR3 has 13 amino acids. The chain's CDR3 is CASSLSQRNGYTF. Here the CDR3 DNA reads TGCGCCAGCAGCTTGTCCCAGCGGAATGGCTACACCTTC.

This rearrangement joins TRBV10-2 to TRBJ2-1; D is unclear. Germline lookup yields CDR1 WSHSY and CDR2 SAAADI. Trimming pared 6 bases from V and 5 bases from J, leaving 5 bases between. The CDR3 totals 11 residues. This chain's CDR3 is CASSPDNEQFF. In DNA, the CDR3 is TGCGCCAGCAGCCCCGACAATGAGCAGTTCTTC.

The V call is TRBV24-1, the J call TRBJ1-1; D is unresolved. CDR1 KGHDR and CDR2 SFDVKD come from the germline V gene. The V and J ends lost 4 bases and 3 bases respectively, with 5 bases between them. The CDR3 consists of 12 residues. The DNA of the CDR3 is TGTGCCACCAGTGAAGGTTACACTGAAGCTTTCTTT. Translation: CATSEGYTEAFF.

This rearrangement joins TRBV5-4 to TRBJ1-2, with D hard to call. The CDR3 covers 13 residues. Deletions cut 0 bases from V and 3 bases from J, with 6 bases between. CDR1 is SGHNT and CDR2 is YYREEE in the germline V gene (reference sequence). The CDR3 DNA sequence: TGTGCCAGCAGCTTGGAGTCTCACTATGGCTACACCTTC. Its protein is CASSLESHYGYTF.